These T cell receptor beta chains were read from a single sample in a study of shared clonotypes between healthy human individuals. TCRdb's table, derived via immunoSEQ multiplex PCR, lists solely in-frame clones and lacks some. This table holds more than 550,000 clones, about 90% found once. Sample: naive CD8+ T cells sorted from blood. These receptors were collected from a man aged 30 to 39 in good health. CDR3s include the opening cysteine and the closing phenylalanine or tryptophan. D genes are given only for firm matches. Not every row has a clone size; where given, it reads once, few, many or a size class.

CDR3nt	CDR3aa	v_gene	j_gene	d_gene	abundance
TGTGCCAGTAGTATTGTTTGGAATGAGCAGTTCTTC	CASSIVWNEQFF	TRBV19	TRBJ2-1	.	.
TGTGCCAGCAGCTTGCTGGGCACTGAAGCTTTCTTT	CASSLLGTEAFF	TRBV5-6	TRBJ1-1	.	.
TGTGCCAGCAGTTCAGGACTAGCGGGATCCGGCGAGCAGTACTTC	CASSSGLAGSGEQYF	TRBV28	TRBJ2-7	TRBD2	.
TGTGCCAGCAGCTTCACTGTCCAGACTAGCGGGAAGTACAATGAGCAGTTCTTC	CASSFTVQTSGKYNEQFF	TRBV11-2	TRBJ2-1	TRBD2	.
TGTGCCAGCAGTTATCAGGGGGGATTAGAGACCCAGTACTTC	CASSYQGGLETQYF	TRBV7-6	TRBJ2-5	.	.
TGCGCCAGCAGCCAATGGACTAGCGGGGAGCTGTTTTTT	CASSQWTSGELFF	TRBV4-1	TRBJ2-2	TRBD2	.
TGTGCCAGCAGCCCAGAAAACACCGGGGAGCTGTTTTTT	CASSPENTGELFF	TRBV7-3	TRBJ2-2	.	once
TGTGCCATCAGTGAGTCGAACTACGAGCAGTACTTC	CAISESNYEQYF	TRBV10-3	TRBJ2-7	.	once
TGTGCCAGCAGCAAAGCTTTAGGGACAGCATCCGACGAGCAGTACTTC	CASSKALGTASDEQYF	TRBV14	TRBJ2-7	TRBD1	.
TGTGAGGTGGCGGGAGGGCCGTCCGGGGAGCTGTTTTTT	CEVAGGPSGELFF	TRBV6-6	TRBJ2-2	TRBD2	.
TGCGCCAGCAGCTTGGCCCAGGGATACAATGAGCAGTTCTTC	CASSLAQGYNEQFF	TRBV5-1	TRBJ2-1	.	.
TGCGCCAGCAGCCATGCAGGGTCCGGGGCCAACGTCCTGACTTTC	CASSHAGSGANVLTF	TRBV4-1	TRBJ2-6	.	.
TGTGCCTGGAGTGTAACGGCGAGTGAGACCCAGTACTTC	CAWSVTASETQYF	TRBV30	TRBJ2-5	.	.
TGTGCCAGCAGTTTATCGGGGGTAGGCTTCGGCTACACCTTC	CASSLSGVGFGYTF	TRBV27	TRBJ1-2	.	.
TGCGCCAGCAGCTTGGAGGGACTAGCGGGAGTGTTTGATACGCAGTATTTT	CASSLEGLAGVFDTQYF	TRBV5-1	TRBJ2-3	TRBD2	.
TGTGCCAGCAGGACACCAGGATTTACAGATACGCAGTATTTT	CASRTPGFTDTQYF	TRBV25-1	TRBJ2-3	.	.
TGTGCCACCAGCAGAGATGGTACCGGGGCCACTAACTATGGCTACACCTTC	CATSRDGTGATNYGYTF	TRBV15	TRBJ1-2	.	.
TGTGCCAGTAGTACGCCACCCAGATACTACGAGCAGTACTTC	CASSTPPRYYEQYF	TRBV19	TRBJ2-7	.	.
TGTGCCATCAGTGAGTCGGGAGGGAGGGGGGAGACCCAGTACTTC	CAISESGGRGETQYF	TRBV10-3	TRBJ2-5	.	.
TGTGCCAGCAGTGAAGACGGAGGGGGCGTTAGAGATACGCAGTATTTT	CASSEDGGGVRDTQYF	TRBV6-1	TRBJ2-3	.	.
TGTGCCAGCACCAAATGGGGCGACGGCGTTTATGGCTACACCTTC	CASTKWGDGVYGYTF	TRBV21-1	TRBJ1-2	.	once
TGCGCCAGCAGCAACTGGGATGGCTACACCTTC	CASSNWDGYTF	TRBV4-3	TRBJ1-2	.	.
TGTGCCAGCAGCTCGCCCCAGGGGCGAGGAAACAATGAGCAGTTCTTC	CASSSPQGRGNNEQFF	TRBV7-9	TRBJ2-1	.	.
TGTGCCAGCAGCACCCGAGGGGTGAACACTGAAGCTTTCTTT	CASSTRGVNTEAFF	TRBV7-2	TRBJ1-1	.	.
TGTGCCAGCAGTGAAGCCCCCGGGGGCTTGGGCACTGAAGCTTTCTTT	CASSEAPGGLGTEAFF	TRBV6-1	TRBJ1-1	.	.
TGTGCCAGCAGTTCCGCCGGTCAGGGAGGGTACGAGCAGTACTTC	CASSSAGQGGYEQYF	TRBV27	TRBJ2-7	TRBD2	.
TGTGCCAGCTCACCCGATAGGGAACTCGGGCTGACTAATGAAAAACTGTTTTTT	CASSPDRELGLTNEKLFF	TRBV18	TRBJ1-4	.	.
TGCGCCAGCAGCCCTCGGACAGAGTACATCTATGGCTACACCTTC	CASSPRTEYIYGYTF	TRBV5-1	TRBJ1-2	.	.
TGTGCCAGCAGAGCCGTCGGGGTCCTCAATCAGCCCCAGCATTTT	CASRAVGVLNQPQHF	TRBV6-1	TRBJ1-5	.	.
TGTGCCAGCAGGGAGCAGAGGCGGGATGAGCAGTTCTTC	CASREQRRDEQFF	TRBV13	TRBJ2-1	.	.
TGTGCCAGCAGTAGCTGGGGGACTAGGGACAATGAGCAGTTCTTC	CASSSWGTRDNEQFF	TRBV28	TRBJ2-1	TRBD2	.
TGCGCCAGCAGCTTGCAGGGTGGCCAAGAGACCCAGTACTTC	CASSLQGGQETQYF	TRBV5-1	TRBJ2-5	.	.
TGCGCCAGCAGCCCCTGGGGGGAGACCCAGTACTTC	CASSPWGETQYF	TRBV5-1	TRBJ2-5	.	once
TGTGCCAGCCACCTCATTGGGGGACAGGGGGTCAATGAGCAGTTCTTC	CASHLIGGQGVNEQFF	TRBV2	TRBJ2-1	TRBD1	.
TGTGCCAGCAGCTTAGTTCCTGGGAGCACTGAAGCTTTCTTT	CASSLVPGSTEAFF	TRBV7-8	TRBJ1-1	.	few
TGCAGCGTCCACGGGACTACACCCCGCTACGAGCAGTACTTC	CSVHGTTPRYEQYF	TRBV29-1	TRBJ2-7	TRBD2	.
TGTGCCAGCGGCTGGACAGGGAGCAATCAGCCCCAGCATTTT	CASGWTGSNQPQHF	TRBV28	TRBJ1-5	TRBD1	.
TGTGCCAGCAGAAATTCGGGGCTCTTAGGGCAGCCCCAGCATTTT	CASRNSGLLGQPQHF	TRBV27	TRBJ1-5	.	.
TGTGCCAGCAGGCAGCGGGCGCACTACGAGCAGTACTTC	CASRQRAHYEQYF	TRBV27	TRBJ2-7	.	.
TGCAGCGTTGGCTTAGCGGGGACCTACGAGCAGTACTTC	CSVGLAGTYEQYF	TRBV29-1	TRBJ2-7	TRBD2	.
TGTGCCAGCAGCGCCCTAGGGACTGAAGCTTTCTTT	CASSALGTEAFF	TRBV9	TRBJ1-1	.	once
TGTGCCAGCAGCTTAGGTCCTAGCGTTTTAGTGCACAATGAGCAGTTCTTC	CASSLGPSVLVHNEQFF	TRBV7-9	TRBJ2-1	.	.
TGTGCCAGCAGCGCCACCACCTCCACTTACAGGGCTAACTATGGCTACACCTTC	CASSATTSTYRANYGYTF	TRBV9	TRBJ1-2	.	.
.	CASSSSGVFYEQYF	TRBV27	TRBJ2-7	.	many
TGTGCCAGCAGCTTTAGAAGTACCCCTCAGTTCTTC	CASSFRSTPQFF	TRBV14	TRBJ2-1	.	.
TGTGCCAGCAGTTTTTATTCGAGCTCCTACGAGCAGTACTTC	CASSFYSSSYEQYF	TRBV27	TRBJ2-7	.	.
TGTGCCAGCAGCTTAGAGGTACAGGGGTACAATGAGCAGTTCTTC	CASSLEVQGYNEQFF	TRBV7-6	TRBJ2-1	TRBD1	.
TGTGCCAGTAGTCTACGAGACTCCTACGAGCAGTACTTC	CASSLRDSYEQYF	TRBV19	TRBJ2-7	.	.
TGTGCCAGCAGTTCAGGACCGACGTACAATGAGCAGTTCTTC	CASSSGPTYNEQFF	TRBV27	TRBJ2-1	.	.
TGCGCCAGCAACAAATCAGGGGAGAGAGTCTGCTGGAATATTCCCGGGGAGCTGTTTTTT	CASNKSGERVCWNIPGELFF	TRBV23-1	TRBJ2-2	.	.
TGTGCCTGGAGGGGCCCTCGGGAAGGGATGGGCTATGGCTACACCTTC	CAWRGPREGMGYGYTF	TRBV30	TRBJ1-2	.	.
TGCGCCAGCAGCCTCCGCTTCCCAGTAACACAGAACACTGAAGCTTTCTTT	CASSLRFPVTQNTEAFF	TRBV4-1	TRBJ1-1	.	.
TGTGCCAGCAGTGAATATCTAGCGGGGGCCTATGAGCAGTTCTTC	CASSEYLAGAYEQFF	TRBV2	TRBJ2-1	TRBD2	.
TGTGCCAGCAGTGTCTACAATAGGGCCGAAAAACTGTTTTTT	CASSVYNRAEKLFF	TRBV25-1	TRBJ1-4	.	.
TGTGCCTGGAGTGTTCTCGGGAGCACCGGGGAGCTGTTTTTT	CAWSVLGSTGELFF	TRBV30	TRBJ2-2	.	.
TGTGCCAGCAGCTTAAGACAGGATTGGGACGAGCAGTACTTC	CASSLRQDWDEQYF	TRBV7-6	TRBJ2-7	.	.
TGTGCCAGCAGGGGGCAGGGCACCGGGGAGCTGTTTTTT	CASRGQGTGELFF	TRBV7-9	TRBJ2-2	.	.
TGTGCCAGCAGCGTAGGGCAGGTCCCCTCCTACGAGCAGTACTTC	CASSVGQVPSYEQYF	TRBV9	TRBJ2-7	.	.
TGTGCCAGCAACGGGTTGGGGGACCACGAGCAGTACTTC	CASNGLGDHEQYF	TRBV6-1	TRBJ2-7	.	few
TGTGCCAGCAGTTCACTAGCCTACAATGAGCAGTTCTTC	CASSSLAYNEQFF	TRBV27	TRBJ2-1	.	.